The clone carrying this T cell receptor beta chain was picked up many times. RNA transcripts yielded amplified TCR beta CDR3 regions. RT-PCR in the first round (using the HTBI primer set) targeted the TCR CDR3. Each CDR3 protein is one row after TCRdb ran MiXCR on the multiplex PCR reads. The data hold under 350,000 distinct CDR3 sequences, with about an eighth observed a single time. Germline V gene lookup returns CDR1 DFQATT and CDR2 SNEGSKA (reference sequence). Trimming removed 2 bases from V and 5 bases from J, with 24 bases in between. This CDR3 has 17 residues. The sample is drawn from a study of T cells in Graves' hyperthyroidism and ophthalmopathy. Those with hyperthyroidism were 18 to 65 years old, newly diagnosed, and ill for under 2 months. Each diagnosis drew on symptoms, thyroxine, TRAb, thyroid ultrasound and orbital computed tomography findings. Blood was sampled at initial diagnosis of hyperthyroidism, prior to onset of any ophthalmopathy symptoms.

The sequenced sample was blood. This chain uses TRBV20-1 with TRBJ2-5; D is uncertain. This TCR was recovered from a woman aged 25 to 45 with Graves' hyperthyroidism that later progressed to Graves' ophthalmopathy. The DNA of the CDR3 is TGCAGTGCTAGATTTTTGATCCCTAGAGTGTCCTATGAGACCCAGTACTTC. Translating it yields CSARFLIPRVSYETQYF.